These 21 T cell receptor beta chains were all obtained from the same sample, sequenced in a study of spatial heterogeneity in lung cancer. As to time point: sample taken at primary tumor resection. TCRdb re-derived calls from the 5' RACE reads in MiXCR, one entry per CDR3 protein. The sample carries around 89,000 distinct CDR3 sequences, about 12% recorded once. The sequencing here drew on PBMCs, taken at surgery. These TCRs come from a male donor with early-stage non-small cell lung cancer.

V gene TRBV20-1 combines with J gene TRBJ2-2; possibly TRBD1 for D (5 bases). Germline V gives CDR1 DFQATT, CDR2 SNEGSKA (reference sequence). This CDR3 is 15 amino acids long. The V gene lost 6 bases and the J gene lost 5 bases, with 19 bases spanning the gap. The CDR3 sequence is CSAHRLGASTGELFF. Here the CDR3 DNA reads TGCAGTGCCCACAGGCTAGGGGCGTCGACCGGGGAGCTGTTTTTT.

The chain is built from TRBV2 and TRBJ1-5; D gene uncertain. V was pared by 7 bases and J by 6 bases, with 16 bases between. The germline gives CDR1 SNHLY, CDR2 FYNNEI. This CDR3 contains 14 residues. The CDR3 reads CASTIGSASQPQHF. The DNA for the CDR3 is TGTGCCAGCACAATCGGGTCAGCGAGTCAGCCCCAGCATTTT.

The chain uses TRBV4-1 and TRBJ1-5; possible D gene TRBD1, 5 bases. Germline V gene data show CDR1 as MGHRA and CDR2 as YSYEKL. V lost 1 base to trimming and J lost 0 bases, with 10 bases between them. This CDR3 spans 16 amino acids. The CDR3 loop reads CASSQVTGDSNQPQHF. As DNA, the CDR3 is TGCGCCAGCAGCCAAGTCACGGGGGATAGCAATCAGCCCCAGCATTTT.

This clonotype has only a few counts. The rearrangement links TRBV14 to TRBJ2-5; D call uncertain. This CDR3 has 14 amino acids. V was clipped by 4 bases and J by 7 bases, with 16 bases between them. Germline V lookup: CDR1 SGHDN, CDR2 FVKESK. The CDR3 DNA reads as TGTGCCAGCAGCCTTGACGGCCTTAAGAGGACCCAGTACTTC. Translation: CASSLDGLKRTQYF.

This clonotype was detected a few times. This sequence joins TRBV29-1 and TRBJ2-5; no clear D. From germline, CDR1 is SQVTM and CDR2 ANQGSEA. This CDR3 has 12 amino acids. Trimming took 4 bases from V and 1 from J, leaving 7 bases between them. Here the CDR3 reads CSVVPAQETQYF. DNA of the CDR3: TGCAGCGTTGTTCCAGCCCAAGAGACCCAGTACTTC.

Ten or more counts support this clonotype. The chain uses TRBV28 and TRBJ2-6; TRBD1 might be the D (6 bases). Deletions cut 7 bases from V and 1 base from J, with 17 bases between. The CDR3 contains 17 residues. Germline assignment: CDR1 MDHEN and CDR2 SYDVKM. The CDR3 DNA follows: TGTGCCAGCAACGCAGGGGCCCACCTTTCTGGGGCCAACGTCCTGACTTTC. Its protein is CASNAGAHLSGANVLTF. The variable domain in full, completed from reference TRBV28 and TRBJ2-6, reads DVKVTQSSRYLVKRTGEKVFLECVQDMDHENMFWYRQDPGLGLRLIYFSYDVKMKEKGDIPEGYSVSREKKERFSLILESASTNQTSMYLCASNAGAHLSGANVLTFGAGSRLTVL.

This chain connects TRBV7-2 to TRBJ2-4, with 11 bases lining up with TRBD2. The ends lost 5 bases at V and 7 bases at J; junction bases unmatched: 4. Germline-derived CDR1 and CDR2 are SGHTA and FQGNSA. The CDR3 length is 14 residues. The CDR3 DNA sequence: TGTGCCAGCAGCCTTAGCGGGGGGGGCAACATTCAGTACTTC. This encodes CASSLSGGGNIQYF.

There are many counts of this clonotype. The CDR3 DNA reads as TGTGCCAGCAGTTACAAAATCGGACTGGACGAGCAGTACTTC. This encodes CASSYKIGLDEQYF. The chain combines TRBV6-5 with TRBJ2-7; a weak D match, TRBD2 (5 bases). V gave up 2 bases and J gave up 5 bases, with 13 bases separating them. The CDR3 is made up of 14 amino acids. CDR1 is MNHEY, CDR2 SVGAGI, per germline.

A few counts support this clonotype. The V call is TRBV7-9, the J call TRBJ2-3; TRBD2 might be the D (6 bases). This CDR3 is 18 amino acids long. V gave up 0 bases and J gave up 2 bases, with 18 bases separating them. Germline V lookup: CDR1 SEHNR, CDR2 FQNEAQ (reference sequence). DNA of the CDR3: TGTGCCAGCAGCTTAGCGCGGGAACAGGTACCACTCACAGATACGCAGTATTTT. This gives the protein CASSLAREQVPLTDTQYF. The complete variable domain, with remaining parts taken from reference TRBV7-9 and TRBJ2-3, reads DTGVSQNPRHKITKRGQNVTFRCDPISEHNRLYWYRQTLGQGPEFLTYFQNEAQLEKSRLLSDRFSAERPKGSFSTLEIQRTEQGDSAMYLCASSLAREQVPLTDTQYFGPGTRLTVL.

The CDR3 nucleotides are TGTGCCAGTAGTTTTTCCGGGACAGGGGCCTTCCAGCTCTATGGCTACACCTTC. Translating it yields CASSFSGTGAFQLYGYTF. This rearrangement joins TRBV19 to TRBJ1-2, with TRBD1 identical over 10 bases. Germline V gene data show CDR1 as LNHDA and CDR2 as SQIVND (reference sequence). The junction had 16 bases not matched to a gene; V was cut back by 5 bases and J by 4 bases. The CDR3 has 18 amino acids.

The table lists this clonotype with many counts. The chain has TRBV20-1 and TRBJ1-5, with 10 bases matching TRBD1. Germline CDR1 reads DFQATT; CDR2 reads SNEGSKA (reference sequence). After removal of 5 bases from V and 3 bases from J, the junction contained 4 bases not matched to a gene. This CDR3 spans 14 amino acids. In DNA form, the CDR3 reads TGCAGTGCTTCCGGGACAGGGGTCAATCAGCCCCAGCATTTT. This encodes CSASGTGVNQPQHF.

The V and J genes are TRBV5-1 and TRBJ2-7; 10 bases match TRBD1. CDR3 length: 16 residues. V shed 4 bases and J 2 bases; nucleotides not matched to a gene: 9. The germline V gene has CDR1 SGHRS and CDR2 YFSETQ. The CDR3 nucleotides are TGCGCCAGCAGCCCGGATACCGGGACAGGGGCCTACGAGCAGTACTTC. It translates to CASSPDTGTGAYEQYF.

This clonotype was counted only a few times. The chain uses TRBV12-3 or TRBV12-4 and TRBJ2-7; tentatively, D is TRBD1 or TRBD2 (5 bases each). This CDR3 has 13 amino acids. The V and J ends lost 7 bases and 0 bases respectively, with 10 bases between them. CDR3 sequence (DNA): TGTGCCAGCAAACCGGGGCCCTCCTACGAGCAGTACTTC. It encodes CASKPGPSYEQYF.

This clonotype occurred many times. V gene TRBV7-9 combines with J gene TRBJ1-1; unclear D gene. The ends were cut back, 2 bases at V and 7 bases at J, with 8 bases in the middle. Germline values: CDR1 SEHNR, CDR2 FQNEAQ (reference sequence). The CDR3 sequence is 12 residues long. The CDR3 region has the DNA TGTGCCAGCAGCTTACAAGGGCTTGAAGCTTTCTTT. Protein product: CASSLQGLEAFF.

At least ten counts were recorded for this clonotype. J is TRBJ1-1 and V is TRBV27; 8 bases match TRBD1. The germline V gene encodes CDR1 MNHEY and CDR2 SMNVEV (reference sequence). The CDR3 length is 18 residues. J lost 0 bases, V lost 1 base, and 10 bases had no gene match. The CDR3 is CASSLLARDRGMNTEAFF. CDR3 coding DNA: TGTGCCAGCAGTTTATTAGCCCGAGACAGGGGAATGAACACTGAAGCTTTCTTT.

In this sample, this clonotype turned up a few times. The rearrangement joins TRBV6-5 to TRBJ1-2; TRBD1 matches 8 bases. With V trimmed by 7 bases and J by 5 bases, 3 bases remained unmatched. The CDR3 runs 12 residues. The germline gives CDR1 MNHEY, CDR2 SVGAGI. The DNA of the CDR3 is TGTGCCAGCACCCGGACAGGGTATGGCTACACCTTC. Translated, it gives CASTRTGYGYTF.

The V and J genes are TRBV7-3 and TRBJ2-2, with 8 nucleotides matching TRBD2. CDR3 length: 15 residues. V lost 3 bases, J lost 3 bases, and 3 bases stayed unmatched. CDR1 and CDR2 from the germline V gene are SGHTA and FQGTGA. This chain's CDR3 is CASSFTSGYTGELFF. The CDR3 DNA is TGTGCCAGCAGCTTTACTAGCGGCTACACCGGGGAGCTGTTTTTT.

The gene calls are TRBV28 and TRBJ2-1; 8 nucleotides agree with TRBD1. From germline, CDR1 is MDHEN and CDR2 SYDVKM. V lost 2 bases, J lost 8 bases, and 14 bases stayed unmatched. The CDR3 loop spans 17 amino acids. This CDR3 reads CASSLNPDRGSYDEQFF. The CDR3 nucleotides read TGTGCCAGCAGTTTAAACCCCGACAGGGGATCCTATGATGAGCAGTTCTTC. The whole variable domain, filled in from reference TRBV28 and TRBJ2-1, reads DVKVTQSSRYLVKRTGEKVFLECVQDMDHENMFWYRQDPGLGLRLIYFSYDVKMKEKGDIPEGYSVSREKKERFSLILESASTNQTSMYLCASSLNPDRGSYDEQFFGPGTRLTVL.

This CDR3 is CASSLPLSETQYF. In DNA, the CDR3 is TGTGCCAGCAGCTTGCCTTTGTCGGAGACCCAGTACTTC. The chain carries TRBV7-9 and TRBJ2-5; the D is unclear. Germline V gives CDR1 SEHNR, CDR2 FQNEAQ (reference sequence). The germline V and J ends were trimmed by 3 bases and 5 bases, with 10 bases remaining between them. CDR3 length: 13 amino acids.

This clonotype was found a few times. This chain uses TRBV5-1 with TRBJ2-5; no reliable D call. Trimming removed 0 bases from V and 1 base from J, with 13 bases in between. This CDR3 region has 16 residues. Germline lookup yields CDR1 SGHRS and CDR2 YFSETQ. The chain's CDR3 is CASSLGVDVFQETQYF. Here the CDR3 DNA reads TGCGCCAGCAGCTTGGGGGTAGACGTTTTCCAAGAGACCCAGTACTTC. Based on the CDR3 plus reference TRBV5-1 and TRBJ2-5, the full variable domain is KAGVTQTPRYLIKTRGQQVTLSCSPISGHRSVSWYQQTPGQGLQFLFEYFSETQRNKGNFPGRFSGRQFSNSRSEMNVSTLELGDSALYLCASSLGVDVFQETQYFGPGTRLLVL.

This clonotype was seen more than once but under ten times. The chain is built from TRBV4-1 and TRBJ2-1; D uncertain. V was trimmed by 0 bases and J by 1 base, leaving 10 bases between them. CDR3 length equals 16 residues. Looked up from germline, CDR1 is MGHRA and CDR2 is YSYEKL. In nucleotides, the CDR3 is TGCGCCAGCAGCCAAGATACAGCGAGATCCTACAATGAGCAGTTCTTC. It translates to CASSQDTARSYNEQFF.